Each of the 16 T cell receptor beta chains below was sequenced from the same sample in a study of blood T cell repertoires in COVID-19. The repertoire was sequenced with immunoSEQ multiplex PCR; TCRdb's copy has only in-frame clones and lacks some. The table lists 270,000 or so clones, 80% to 95% of them singletons. The sample consisted of PBMCs or T cells enriched from blood (not recorded which). The receptors were sampled from a man in his forties who had been exposed to COVID-19.

This sequence joins TRBV5-4 and TRBJ2-1; D unresolved. This CDR3 is built from 14 residues. V lost 1 base to trimming and J lost 3 bases, with 8 bases between them. Germline assignment: CDR1 SGHNT and CDR2 YYREEE (reference sequence). CDR3 nucleotide sequence: TGTGCCAGCAGCTTGTTGAACAACTACAATGAGCAGTTCTTC. The encoded protein is CASSLLNNYNEQFF.

The chain couples TRBV19 to TRBJ1-1; a possible D gene is TRBD1 (6 bases). V was cut by 1 base and J by 11 bases, with 17 bases left in between. The CDR3 loop spans 14 amino acids. From germline, CDR1 is LNHDA and CDR2 SQIVND (reference sequence). The CDR3, as DNA: TGTGCCAGTAGTATAGTGGACAGTCGGCAGGGTGCTTTCTTT. Amino acid sequence: CASSIVDSRQGAFF.

This chain connects TRBV29-1 to TRBJ1-2, with 8 bases matching TRBD1. Trimming cost V 6 bases and J 7 bases; bases outside gene matches: 7. The CDR3 spans 12 residues. CDR1 and CDR2 (germline): SQVTM, ANQGSEA. CDR3 coding DNA: TGCAGCGTGCTAGACAGGGGCGGTGGCTACACCTTC. Translation gives CSVLDRGGGYTF.

V gene TRBV7-3 combines with J gene TRBJ2-7; D gene ambiguous. The CDR3 runs to 12 residues. The V and J ends lost 2 bases and 4 bases respectively, with 6 bases between them. Germline V CDR1 and CDR2: SGHTA, FQGTGA. CDR3 residues: CASSLLGYEQYF. The CDR3 nucleotides read TGTGCCAGCAGCTTACTCGGGTACGAGCAGTACTTC.

This chain links TRBV18 with TRBJ2-7, with TRBD2 as a possible D gene (5 bases). The CDR3 loop spans 14 amino acids. Germline V gene sequence: CDR1 KGHSH, CDR2 LQKENI. Trimming took off 2 bases at V and 5 bases at J, with 13 bases between the two ends. The CDR3: CASSPIRERNEQYF. The CDR3 DNA reads as TGTGCCAGCTCACCAATCCGGGAACGGAACGAGCAGTACTTC.

The chain combines TRBV25-1 with TRBJ2-7; TRBD2 aligns across 7 bases. In germline, CDR1 is MGHDK, CDR2 SYGVNS. After removal of 3 bases from V and 2 bases from J, the junction contained 4 bases not matched to a gene. There are 14 residues in the CDR3. The CDR3 DNA sequence: TGTGCCAGCAGTGATGGCGGGAGTCCCTACGAGCAGTACTTC. Its translation is CASSDGGSPYEQYF.

V gene TRBV29-1 combines with J gene TRBJ1-1; D unclear. The V end lost 5 bases, the J end lost 4 bases, and 14 bases lay between the germline ends. Per the germline V gene, CDR1 is SQVTM and CDR2 is ANQGSEA. The CDR3 loop spans 13 amino acids. This CDR3 reads CSVTNDMSTEAFF. Here the CDR3 DNA reads TGCAGCGTTACCAATGATATGAGCACTGAAGCTTTCTTT.

The chain combines TRBV27 with TRBJ1-6, with 7 positions matching TRBD1. Per germline, CDR1 MNHEY and CDR2 SMNVEV (reference sequence). Trimming cost V 5 bases and J 6 bases; bases outside gene matches: 4. This CDR3 has 14 amino acids. The CDR3 DNA follows: TGTGCCAGCAGTACACAGGGGTTTAATTCACCCCTCCACTTT. It is translated as CASSTQGFNSPLHF.

This clone has only one observation. The V gene is TRBV27, the J gene TRBJ1-5; TRBD1 might be the D (5 bases). This CDR3 is built from 15 residues. V lost 4 bases to trimming and J lost 5 bases, with 15 bases between them. Germline CDR1 MNHEY, CDR2 SMNVEV (reference sequence). In DNA, the CDR3 is TGTGCCAGCAGTTGGGGCGGCGGTCTCGATCAGCCCCAGCATTTT. Amino acid sequence: CASSWGGGLDQPQHF.

The chain has TRBV4-1 and TRBJ1-1, with D unresolved. V lost 1 base to trimming and J lost 1 base, with 4 bases between them. The CDR3 loop spans 13 amino acids. Germline assignment: CDR1 MGHRA and CDR2 YSYEKL. CDR3 DNA sequence: TGCGCCAGCAGCCAAGTCGGGAACACTGAAGCTTTCTTT. It is translated as CASSQVGNTEAFF.

The rearrangement joins TRBV24-1 to TRBJ2-5, with TRBD1 matching over 11 bases. There are 13 residues in the CDR3. Germline assignment: CDR1 KGHDR and CDR2 SFDVKD. The V segment lost 2 bases and the J segment 10 bases; nucleotides outside the gene matches: 2. The CDR3 reads CATSDSGQGDQYF. CDR3 coding DNA: TGTGCCACCAGTGATTCGGGACAGGGGGACCAGTACTTC.

This clone occurred a few times. The chain's CDR3 is CASSQDKSADTQYF. The DNA for the CDR3 is TGTGCCAGCAGCCAAGATAAGAGCGCAGATACGCAGTATTTT. The rearrangement uses TRBV3-1 (or the pseudogene TRBV3-2) and TRBJ2-3, with D unclear. This CDR3 comprises 14 residues. Deletions cut 0 bases from V and 4 bases from J, with 8 bases between. CDR1 and CDR2 from the germline V gene are LGHDT and YNNKEL (reference sequence).

The J gene is TRBJ2-1, the V gene TRBV7-6; D is unclear. V was shortened by 1 base and J by 6 bases, with 10 bases between the two germline ends. Germline V gene sequence: CDR1 SGHVS, CDR2 FNYEAQ. The CDR3 has 14 residues. The CDR3 reads CASSLGTASNEQFF. The CDR3 DNA sequence: TGTGCCAGCAGCTTAGGTACGGCTAGCAATGAGCAGTTCTTC.

V is TRBV21-1 and J is TRBJ1-1; TRBD1, the table's D call, lacks a check against the DNA. TRBV21-1 is given as a pseudogene. This CDR3 comprises 16 residues. CDR3 residues: CASSKPMDRGRTEAFF. The CDR3 DNA follows: TGTGCCAGCAGCAAACCGATGGACAGGGGGCGGACTGAAGCTTTCTTT.

This chain links TRBV11-3 with TRBJ1-1, with no clear D. V was cut by 1 base and J by 1 base, with 10 bases left in between. Germline CDR1 SGHNT, CDR2 YENEEA. The CDR3 totals 15 residues. This CDR3 is CASSLGTGGNTEAFF. DNA for the CDR3: TGTGCCAGCAGCTTAGGGACTGGAGGGAACACTGAAGCTTTCTTT.

This clone was counted once. The V gene is TRBV4-3, the J gene TRBJ2-6; D ambiguous. V lost 0 bases and J lost 2, with 8 bases in between. Germline V gene sequence: CDR1 LGHNA, CDR2 YSLEER. This CDR3 contains 16 residues. The CDR3 here is CASSQDEGAGANVLTF. The CDR3 region has the DNA TGCGCCAGCAGCCAAGATGAAGGAGCTGGGGCCAACGTCCTGACTTTC.